This is a list of T cell receptor beta chains from one sample in a study of shared clonotypes between healthy human individuals. Sequencing was performed with immunoSEQ multiplex PCR; in TCRdb, only in-frame clones are kept and a portion is missing. The sample shows nearly 2 million clones, less than 95% of them seen only once. The sample consisted of naive CD8+ T cells sorted from blood. The source is a man aged 18-30 years in good health. Both conserved end residues are part of each CDR3. A D gene is named only where the DNA matches it firmly. Size values are once, few and many counts, or a class for expanded clones, and some rows have none.

v_call	d_call	clone_size	j_call	cdr3_aa	cdr3_nt
TRBV5-5	TRBD1	once	TRBJ2-7	CASSLDGTGTYEQYF	TGTGCCAGCAGCTTGGATGGGACAGGAACCTACGAGCAGTACTTC
TRBV27	TRBD1	-	TRBJ2-1	CASSFPGQYNEQFF	TGTGCCAGCAGTTTCCCGGGACAGTACAATGAGCAGTTCTTC
TRBV27	-	-	TRBJ2-1	CASSFSRDNEQFF	TGTGCCAGCAGTTTTTCCCGGGACAATGAGCAGTTCTTC
TRBV5-1	-	-	TRBJ1-1	CASRLTDTEAFF	TGCGCCAGCAGACTCACAGACACTGAAGCTTTCTTT
TRBV27	-	-	TRBJ1-5	CASSLIYSNQPQHF	TGTGCCAGCAGTTTAATATATAGCAATCAGCCCCAGCATTTT
TRBV6-5	-	-	TRBJ1-1	CASTAHPNTEAFF	TGTGCCAGCACGGCCCATCCGAACACTGAAGCTTTCTTT
TRBV6-6	-	-	TRBJ2-5	CASIHWGSGETQYF	TGTGCCAGCATCCACTGGGGGTCGGGGGAGACCCAGTACTTC
TRBV14	TRBD1	-	TRBJ1-1	CASSQGQGFLNTEAFF	TGTGCCAGCAGCCAGGGACAGGGCTTTTTGAACACTGAAGCTTTCTTT
TRBV2	-	-	TRBJ2-3	CASSEEPAIITQYF	TGTGCCAGCAGTGAAGAGCCGGCTATAATTACGCAGTATTTT
TRBV6-5	-	once	TRBJ2-7	CASSYSTGERDYEQYF	TGTGCCAGCAGTTACTCGACGGGGGAGAGGGACTACGAGCAGTACTTC
TRBV13	-	-	TRBJ2-1	CASSWAGSGNEQFF	TGTGCCAGCAGCTGGGCGGGTTCGGGCAATGAGCAGTTCTTC
TRBV29-1	TRBD2	-	TRBJ2-3	CSVDGGLAGGGGTDTQYF	TGCAGCGTTGATGGAGGTCTAGCGGGAGGTGGTGGCACAGATACGCAGTATTTT
TRBV11-2	-	-	TRBJ2-3	CASSLDSGGSTDTQYF	TGTGCCAGCAGCTTAGATTCCGGCGGATCCACAGATACGCAGTATTTT
TRBV14	-	-	TRBJ2-1	CASSQGLALYNEQFF	TGTGCCAGCAGCCAAGGGCTAGCGCTATACAATGAGCAGTTCTTC
TRBV7-8	TRBD2	-	TRBJ2-7	CASSSPGLADEQYF	TGTGCCAGCAGCTCCCCGGGACTAGCTGACGAGCAGTACTTC
TRBV25-1	TRBD1	-	TRBJ2-3	CASSGWTGSEEDTQYF	TGTGCCAGCAGTGGCTGGACAGGGAGTGAAGAAGATACGCAGTATTTT
TRBV27	TRBD2	-	TRBJ2-1	CASSFLFGSGDVNEQFF	TGTGCCAGCAGTTTCCTCTTTGGTAGCGGGGACGTTAATGAGCAGTTCTTC
TRBV6-4	TRBD2	-	TRBJ2-7	CASSDGLAGPRSSYEQYF	TGTGCCAGCAGTGACGGGCTAGCGGGACCCCGGAGCTCCTACGAGCAGTACTTC
TRBV5-1	TRBD1	few	TRBJ1-6	CASSLSWEQGNSPLHF	TGCGCCAGCAGCTTAAGTTGGGAACAGGGGAATTCACCCCTCCACTTT
TRBV2	-	-	TRBJ1-2	CASPGFYGYTF	TGTGCCAGCCCAGGATTCTATGGCTACACCTTC
TRBV10-3	-	-	TRBJ2-7	CAISPDSVSEQYF	TGTGCCATCAGTCCGGACTCGGTGAGCGAGCAGTACTTC
TRBV4-1	-	-	TRBJ2-7	CASSQDPGVGYEQYF	TGCGCCAGCAGCCAAGATCCCGGGGTTGGGTACGAGCAGTACTTC
TRBV5-3	-	-	TRBJ1-1	CARSLEGRGTGILNTEAFF	TGTGCCAGAAGCTTGGAGGGAAGGGGAACAGGGATCCTGAACACTGAAGCTTTCTTT
TRBV5-6	TRBD1	-	TRBJ2-7	CASSLRGPYEQYF	TGTGCCAGCAGCTTAAGGGGGCCTTACGAGCAGTACTTC
TRBV19	TRBD1	-	TRBJ2-7	CASSRTGTGPYEQYF	TGTGCCAGTAGTAGGACCGGGACAGGACCCTACGAGCAGTACTTC
TRBV5-4	-	-	TRBJ1-1	CASSLTRGTEAFF	TGTGCCAGCAGCTTGACACGAGGGACTGAAGCTTTCTTT
TRBV2	-	-	TRBJ2-3	CAQNGQSVLDTQYF	TGTGCCCAAAACGGGCAGTCTGTCCTAGATACGCAGTATTTT
TRBV11-1	-	-	TRBJ2-6	CASSPLAGQFYSGANVLTF	TGTGCCAGCAGCCCCCTCGCGGGACAATTCTACTCTGGGGCCAACGTCCTGACTTTC
TRBV28	-	-	TRBJ1-1	CASSFLGAGGEAFF	TGTGCCAGCAGTTTTTTGGGTGCTGGCGGTGAAGCTTTCTTT
TRBV13	TRBD2	-	TRBJ2-2	CASSLDGLAGAAGELFF	TGTGCCAGCAGCTTAGACGGCCTAGCGGGAGCAGCCGGGGAGCTGTTTTTT
TRBV9	TRBD2	-	TRBJ2-1	CASSVGGTSGRAGYNEQFF	TGTGCCAGCAGCGTAGGGGGGACTAGCGGGAGGGCCGGCTACAATGAGCAGTTCTTC
TRBV4-1	TRBD2	once	TRBJ2-1	CASSQETSGGMDEQFF	TGCGCCAGCAGCCAAGAGACTAGCGGGGGGATGGATGAGCAGTTCTTC
TRBV6-5	-	-	TRBJ2-7	CASSYSGPGYEQYF	TGTGCCAGCAGTTACTCCGGTCCCGGCTACGAGCAGTACTTC
TRBV28	-	-	TRBJ1-6	CASSLWGRGINSPLHF	TGTGCCAGCAGTTTATGGGGCAGGGGTATTAATTCACCCCTCCACTTT
TRBV5-5	TRBD1	-	TRBJ2-2	CASSLGDRGFTGELFF	TGTGCCAGCAGCTTAGGAGACAGGGGTTTCACCGGGGAGCTGTTTTTT
TRBV9	-	-	TRBJ1-2	CASSVSGYYGYTF	TGTGCCAGCAGCGTATCCGGGTACTATGGCTACACCTTC
TRBV10-3	TRBD1	-	TRBJ1-1	CAISAGTDSLNEAFF	TGTGCCATCAGCGCTGGGACAGATAGCCTAAATGAAGCTTTCTTT
TRBV27	TRBD1	-	TRBJ1-5	CASSTTGTNQPQHF	TGTGCCAGCAGTACGACAGGGACCAATCAGCCCCAGCATTTT
TRBV30	-	-	TRBJ1-3	CAWSVGAASGNTIYF	TGTGCCTGGAGTGTGGGGGCTGCTTCTGGAAACACCATATATTTT
TRBV13	-	-	TRBJ2-3	CASSSNSVGDTQYF	TGTGCCAGCAGCTCGAACTCGGTAGGAGATACGCAGTATTTT
TRBV4-1	-	-	TRBJ2-7	CASSQDRNNYEQYF	TGCGCCAGCAGCCAAGACAGGAACAACTACGAGCAGTACTTC
TRBV15	-	once	TRBJ1-1	CATSREPGTLNTEAFF	TGTGCCACCAGCAGGGAGCCCGGGACACTGAACACTGAAGCTTTCTTT
TRBV5-6	TRBD2	-	TRBJ2-7	CASSLLGLAGHEQYF	TGTGCCAGCAGCCTCCTAGGGCTAGCGGGGCACGAGCAGTACTTC
TRBV7-9	TRBD2	-	TRBJ2-1	CASSSLPGLAGLSYNEQFF	TGTGCCAGCAGCTCTCTCCCGGGTCTAGCGGGACTCTCCTACAATGAGCAGTTCTTC
TRBV5-1	-	-	TRBJ2-7	CASSLALTDPTYEQYF	TGCGCCAGCAGCTTGGCCTTGACGGATCCTACCTACGAGCAGTACTTC
TRBV6-6	TRBD1	-	TRBJ2-7	CASSVGQGLHEQYF	TGTGCCAGCAGCGTGGGACAGGGACTACACGAGCAGTACTTC
TRBV6-6	-	-	TRBJ1-6	CASTLGVGDSPLHF	TGTGCCAGCACCCTTGGGGTTGGAGACTCACCCCTCCACTTT
TRBV7-9	-	-	TRBJ1-5	CASSLGVDQPQHF	TGTGCCAGCAGCTTGGGGGTAGATCAGCCCCAGCATTTT
TRBV19	-	-	TRBJ1-5	CASTPDGVHPQHF	TGTGCCAGTACCCCGGACGGAGTTCATCCCCAGCATTTT
TRBV5-1	TRBD2	-	TRBJ2-1	CASSHGLDDEQFF	TGCGCCAGCAGCCACGGACTAGACGATGAGCAGTTCTTC
TRBV11-2	-	-	TRBJ1-2	CASSLYGNGDYGYTF	TGTGCCAGCAGCTTATACGGGAACGGCGACTATGGCTACACCTTC
TRBV6-5	TRBD2	-	TRBJ2-1	CASSPGLAGANEQFF	TGTGCCAGCAGCCCAGGACTAGCGGGGGCCAATGAGCAGTTCTTC
TRBV30	TRBD2	once	TRBJ2-1	CAWTIAGAGEQFF	TGTGCCTGGACAATAGCGGGAGCGGGTGAGCAGTTCTTC
TRBV5-6	-	once	TRBJ1-2	CASSPTTEENYGYTF	TGTGCCAGCAGCCCGACCACCGAGGAGAACTATGGCTACACCTTC
TRBV19	TRBD2	-	TRBJ2-2	CASSPLAGGTGELFF	TGTGCCAGTAGTCCCTTAGCGGGGGGCACCGGGGAGCTGTTTTTT
TRBV11-2	-	-	TRBJ1-1	CASSLGTGAGGTEAFF	TGTGCCAGCAGCTTAGGAACCGGGGCCGGCGGCACTGAAGCTTTCTTT
TRBV6-1	-	-	TRBJ2-3	CASSEVGVSGTQYF	TGTGCCAGCAGTGAAGTGGGGGTATCGGGTACGCAGTATTTT
TRBV10-3	TRBD2	-	TRBJ2-3	CAISVGLAGYTDTQYF	TGTGCCATCAGTGTGGGACTAGCGGGTTACACAGATACGCAGTATTTT